This T cell receptor beta chain was captured by sequencing in a study of blood T cell repertoires in COVID-19. Germline V gene data show CDR1 as ENHRY and CDR2 as SYGVKD. V was cut by 6 bases and J by 1 base, with 9 bases left in between. The length of the CDR3 is 14 residues. Profiling relied on immunoSEQ multiplex PCR, and the TCRdb table lists in-frame clones only, not all of them. This sample yields 25,000 to 35,000 clones, of which 80% to 90% are seen a single time; 15% to 20% belongs to the top ten. Source material: peripheral blood. The V and J genes are TRBV10-3 and TRBJ1-4, with D possibly being TRBD1 (6 bases). This receptor was taken from a man older than 75 with acute or convalescent COVID-19. The CDR3 loop is CAIRSDRTNEKLFF. CDR3 coding DNA: TGTGCCATCAGATCGGACAGAACTAATGAAAAACTGTTTTTT.